The next 29 T cell receptor beta chains were all read from a single sample in a study of CD8+ T cells in alopecia areata. Once RNA had been extracted, it was reverse transcribed into cDNA to act as the sequencing template. TCRdb's copy holds only in-frame clones and misses some; the assay was immunoSEQ multiplex PCR. The sample lists 200,000 to 250,000 clones, less than 65% occurring once. Treatment denoted: oral pan-JAK inhibitor, 5-10 mg twice daily. The material sequenced was CD4+ T cells sorted from blood, taken at week 4, from a patient treated with tofacitinib. The receptor source for this set is a human donor with alopecia areata.

A few counts support this clone. This rearrangement joins TRBV29-1 to TRBJ1-3; possibly TRBD1 for D (5 bases). Germline V gives CDR1 SQVTM, CDR2 ANQGSEA. Trimming shortened V by 6 bases and J by 4 bases, and 16 bases separated the two germline ends. The CDR3 runs to 14 residues. The chain's CDR3 is CSVMPGTLGNTIYF. CDR3 sequence (DNA): TGCAGCGTGATGCCCGGGACCCTAGGAAACACCATATATTTT.

The chain uses TRBV5-1 and TRBJ1-2, with a tentative D call TRBD1 (5 bases). Per the germline V gene, CDR1 is SGHRS and CDR2 is YFSETQ. The CDR3 runs 12 residues. The ends were cut back, 4 bases at V and 12 bases at J, with 16 bases in the middle. Written as DNA, the CDR3 is TGCGCCAGCAGCCCGGGGGACGATCGGAACACCTTC. This sequence encodes CASSPGDDRNTF.

The V call is TRBV5-4, the J call TRBJ2-1; TRBD1 matches at 7 bases. Germline loops: CDR1 SGHNT, CDR2 YYREEE (reference sequence). This CDR3 contains 18 residues. The junction had 12 bases not matched to a gene; V was cut back by 3 bases and J by 0 bases. The DNA of the CDR3 is TGTGCCAGCAGCTCGATCCCGACAGGGACGACCTCCTACAATGAGCAGTTCTTC. Its translation: CASSSIPTGTTSYNEQFF. Full variable domain (rest looked up from reference TRBV5-4 and TRBJ2-1): ETGVTQSPTHLIKTRGQQVTLRCSSQSGHNTVSWYQQALGQGPQFIFQYYREEENGRGNFPPRFSGLQFPNYSSELNVNALELDDSALYLCASSSIPTGTTSYNEQFFGPGTRLTVL.

The CDR3: CASSVAASGGWETQYF. CDR3 sequence (DNA): TGTGCCAGCAGCGTAGCAGCTAGCGGGGGTTGGGAGACCCAGTACTTC. V and J are TRBV9 and TRBJ2-5; 10 positions agree with TRBD2. V dropped 0 bases and J dropped 5; count of bases not matched to a gene: 7. Germline V gene lookup returns CDR1 SGDLS and CDR2 YYNGEE. The CDR3 covers 16 residues. The full variable domain, in which reference TRBV9 and TRBJ2-5 provide the parts outside the CDR3, is DSGVTQTPKHLITATGQRVTLRCSPRSGDLSVYWYQQSLDQGLQFLIQYYNGEERAKGNILERFSAQQFPDLHSELNLSSLELGDSALYFCASSVAASGGWETQYFGPGTRLLVL.

J is TRBJ2-1 and V is TRBV30; possibly TRBD1 for D (5 bases). Germline values: CDR1 GTSNPN, CDR2 SVGIG (reference sequence). Trimming shortened V by 3 bases and J by 4 bases, and 13 bases separated the two germline ends. The CDR3 is 14 residues long. CDR3 region: CAWRAGGAYNEQFF. As DNA, the CDR3 is TGTGCCTGGAGGGCTGGTGGGGCTTACAATGAGCAGTTCTTC.

This clone was observed once. The V call is TRBV4-1, the J call TRBJ2-5, with D possibly TRBD1 on 6 matching bases. The length of the CDR3 is 18 residues. Per the germline V gene, CDR1 is MGHRA and CDR2 is YSYEKL. The V gene lost 0 bases and the J gene lost 5 bases, with 22 bases spanning the gap. In DNA, the CDR3 is TGCGCCAGCAGCCAAGATGGAATAGGGGGTGCAAGGATGGAGACCCAGTACTTC. Translation gives CASSQDGIGGARMETQYF.

The chain recombines TRBV7-9 with TRBJ2-3, with 7 positions matching TRBD2. Germline CDR1 and CDR2: SEHNR and FQNEAQ (reference sequence). The CDR3 covers 16 residues. Trimming cost V 0 bases and J 3 bases; bases outside gene matches: 6. The CDR3 region is CASSLAKSSGTDTQYF. The CDR3 DNA reads TGTGCCAGCAGCTTAGCGAAGTCTAGCGGAACAGATACGCAGTATTTT. Combining the CDR3 with reference TRBV7-9 and TRBJ2-3 gives the whole variable domain DTGVSQNPRHKITKRGQNVTFRCDPISEHNRLYWYRQTLGQGPEFLTYFQNEAQLEKSRLLSDRFSAERPKGSFSTLEIQRTEQGDSAMYLCASSLAKSSGTDTQYFGPGTRLTVL.

This chain links TRBV11-2 with TRBJ1-2; tentatively, D is TRBD1 (5 bases). This CDR3 spans 14 amino acids. Germline lookup yields CDR1 SGHAT and CDR2 FQNNGV. Trimming left V 5 bases short and J 8 bases short, with 18 bases between. The CDR3 reads CASSLPGRTIGYTF. The CDR3 nucleotides read TGTGCCAGCAGCCTACCGGGACGGACGATAGGCTACACCTTC.

The rearrangement links TRBV5-1 to TRBJ2-5; the D gene could be TRBD1 or TRBD2 (5 bases each). From germline, CDR1 is SGHRS and CDR2 YFSETQ. Trimming shortened V by 0 bases and J by 2 bases, and 11 bases separated the two germline ends. The CDR3 has 15 amino acids. The CDR3 sequence is CASSLEVGPQETQYF. The DNA of the CDR3 is TGCGCCAGCAGCTTGGAGGTGGGACCACAAGAGACCCAGTACTTC.

In this sample, this clone is medium-sized. The chain combines TRBV7-2 with TRBJ2-5; 7 positions match TRBD1. Trimming took 1 base from V and 5 from J; bases not matched to a gene: 4. This CDR3 has 14 residues. CDR1 is SGHTA, CDR2 FQGNSA, per germline. CDR3 amino acids: CASSLVGGGETQYF. The CDR3 nucleotides are TGTGCCAGCAGCTTAGTAGGGGGCGGGGAGACCCAGTACTTC.

The chain carries TRBV18 and TRBJ1-2; the D is unclear. V lost 3 bases to trimming and J lost 4 bases, with 18 bases between them. The CDR3 runs to 16 residues. CDR1 is KGHSH, CDR2 LQKENI, per germline. CDR3 bases: TGTGCCAGCTCACCCCCGGATGGGATCCGGGGCTATGGCTACACCTTC. Translating it yields CASSPPDGIRGYGYTF.

The chain joins TRBV29-1 to TRBJ1-1; D perhaps matches TRBD1 (5 bases). In germline, CDR1 is SQVTM, CDR2 ANQGSEA. CDR3 length equals 13 residues. Trimming shortened V by 6 bases and J by 4 bases, and 15 bases separated the two germline ends. The CDR3 is CSVSKGFGTEAFF. In DNA, the CDR3 is TGCAGCGTGTCGAAGGGGTTTGGCACTGAAGCTTTCTTT.

This clone has just a few counts. The rearrangement uses TRBV2 and TRBJ2-4; D could derive from TRBD1 or TRBD2 (6 bases each). The CDR3 is 11 residues long. Germline values: CDR1 SNHLY, CDR2 FYNNEI. The CDR3 protein is CATGRGDIQYF. CDR3 bases: TGTGCGACAGGAAGGGGGGACATTCAGTACTTC.

The chain links TRBV4-2 to TRBJ2-7; D could derive from TRBD1 or TRBD2 (6 bases each). Trimming removed 1 base from V and 6 bases from J, with 16 bases in between. Germline V CDR1 and CDR2: LGHNA, YNFKEQ. The CDR3 spans 15 residues. Written as DNA, the CDR3 is TGTGCCAGCAGCCAAGGGGGGGTGACAGGTGGCGAGCAGTACTTC. Protein product: CASSQGGVTGGEQYF.

This clone was counted between two and nine times. The V gene is TRBV29-1, the J gene TRBJ2-7, with 9 nucleotides matching TRBD1. V shed 7 bases, J shed 7 bases, and the junction held 8 bases outside the gene matches. The germline V gene encodes CDR1 SQVTM and CDR2 ANQGSEA. CDR3 length: 12 amino acids. The CDR3 region has the DNA TGCAGCGCCCTACAGGGGGCTCGGGAGCAGTACTTC. It yields the protein CSALQGAREQYF.

A single count supports this clone. V gene TRBV27 combines with J gene TRBJ2-1, with 7 bases that match TRBD2. Per germline, CDR1 MNHEY and CDR2 SMNVEV (reference sequence). Trimming took 8 bases from V and 0 from J; bases not matched to a gene: 1. The CDR3 totals 13 residues. The CDR3 DNA follows: TGTGCCAGCGGGGGGGTCTCCTACAATGAGCAGTTCTTC. The encoded protein is CASGGVSYNEQFF.

This clone was picked up a small number of times. CDR3 sequence reads: CSLARDEKLFF. Here the CDR3 DNA reads TGCAGCTTGGCCCGTGATGAAAAACTGTTTTTT. The V call is TRBV29-1, the J call TRBJ1-4; no definite D call. Germline assignment: CDR1 SQVTM and CDR2 ANQGSEA. Trimming shortened V by 8 bases and J by 6 bases, and 10 bases separated the two germline ends. CDR3 size: 11 residues.

The rearrangement uses TRBV9 and TRBJ2-3; D gene uncertain. Trimming shortened V by 0 bases and J by 2 bases, and 7 bases separated the two germline ends. CDR1 is SGDLS, CDR2 YYNGEE, per germline. This CDR3 is 14 amino acids long. The CDR3 region has the DNA TGTGCCAGCAGCGTAGTTGGAGACACAGATACGCAGTATTTT. Translation: CASSVVGDTDTQYF.

The V and J genes are TRBV7-2 and TRBJ2-5, with a tentative D call TRBD1 (6 bases). V was cut by 2 bases and J by 5 bases, with 15 bases left in between. The CDR3 totals 15 residues. Germline V gene lookup returns CDR1 SGHTA and CDR2 FQGNSA. CDR3 sequence: CASSLNQGLVETQYF. The CDR3 bases are TGTGCCAGCAGCTTAAACCAGGGGCTGGTTGAGACCCAGTACTTC.

This rearrangement joins TRBV29-1 to TRBJ1-2; D not certain. This CDR3 region has 15 residues. Deletions cut 3 bases from V and 1 base from J, with 15 bases between. Germline lookup yields CDR1 SQVTM and CDR2 ANQGSEA. The CDR3 bases are TGCAGCGTTGATCTCCCCGGAGTTCTTAACTATGGCTACACCTTC. This gives the protein CSVDLPGVLNYGYTF.

The J gene is TRBJ2-7, the V gene TRBV2; D ambiguous. This CDR3 spans 11 amino acids. V dropped 5 bases and J dropped 2 bases, with 4 bases sitting between them. CDR1 and CDR2 from the germline V gene are SNHLY and FYNNEI. CDR3 nucleotides: TGTGCCAGCAGTCCGGCCTACGAGCAGTACTTC. Protein: CASSPAYEQYF.

The sample holds a few counts of this clone. CDR3 DNA: TGTGCCAGCAGCCCCGGGACAGTACTCTCTGGAAACACCATATATTTT. It yields the protein CASSPGTVLSGNTIYF. V and J are TRBV6-6 and TRBJ1-3; 7 bases are shared with TRBD1. Losses at the gene ends were 6 bases for V and 0 bases for J; bases not matched to a gene: 8. CDR3 length: 16 residues. Germline-derived CDR1 and CDR2 are MNHNY and SVGAGI (reference sequence).

This clone appeared a few times. The chain is built from TRBV5-1 and TRBJ2-3; 10 bases fit TRBD2. V lost 0 bases, J lost 6 bases, and 7 bases stayed unmatched. Germline values: CDR1 SGHRS, CDR2 YFSETQ. The CDR3 runs to 16 residues. The CDR3 DNA reads as TGCGCCAGCAGCTTGGCCGTAGCGGGGGGCTCGGATACGCAGTATTTT. As protein: CASSLAVAGGSDTQYF. The whole variable domain, filled in from reference TRBV5-1 and TRBJ2-3, reads KAGVTQTPRYLIKTRGQQVTLSCSPISGHRSVSWYQQTPGQGLQFLFEYFSETQRNKGNFPGRFSGRQFSNSRSEMNVSTLELGDSALYLCASSLAVAGGSDTQYFGPGTRLTVL.

The J gene is TRBJ2-5, the V gene TRBV7-9; 10 nucleotides agree with TRBD2. Trimming removed 6 bases from V and 5 bases from J; junction bases left unmatched: 15. This CDR3 is 17 amino acids long. Germline V lookup: CDR1 SEHNR, CDR2 FQNEAQ (reference sequence). The CDR3 coding sequence is TGTGCCAGCAGTTCCCCCCGAAGCGGGGGGGCTGGGGAGACCCAGTACTTC. Amino acid sequence: CASSSPRSGGAGETQYF.

This sequence joins TRBV7-2 and TRBJ2-3, with 7 bases identical to TRBD1. The J segment lost 6 bases and the V segment lost 4 bases, leaving 10 bases of the junction unmatched. The germline V gene encodes CDR1 SGHTA and CDR2 FQGNSA. CDR3 length equals 15 residues. This CDR3 reads CASSYQGTDRDTQYF. The DNA for the CDR3 is TGTGCCAGCAGCTATCAGGGGACAGACAGGGATACGCAGTATTTT.

The chain combines TRBV29-1 with TRBJ2-3, with D perhaps matching TRBD2 (6 bases). This CDR3 spans 15 amino acids. The V end lost 2 bases, the J end lost 2 bases, and 14 bases lay between the germline ends. Germline lookup yields CDR1 SQVTM and CDR2 ANQGSEA. This CDR3 is CSVERGTGITDTQYF. Here the CDR3 DNA reads TGCAGCGTTGAACGGGGGACTGGTATCACAGATACGCAGTATTTT.

This chain links TRBV4-2 with TRBJ2-1; D perhaps matches TRBD1 (5 bases). V was clipped by 1 base and J by 3 bases, with 10 bases between them. The V gene's germline CDR1 is LGHNA and CDR2 YNFKEQ. This CDR3 spans 15 amino acids. The DNA of the CDR3 is TGTGCCAGCAGCCAAGGTGCAGGGTACTACAATGAGCAGTTCTTC. As protein: CASSQGAGYYNEQFF.

CDR3 nucleotide sequence: TGTGCCTGGAGTGAGTCCATCGGTGAAGCTTTCTTT. This sequence encodes CAWSESIGEAFF. The genes are TRBV30 and TRBJ1-1; D unresolved. This CDR3 is 12 amino acids long. CDR1 is GTSNPN and CDR2 is SVGIG in the germline V gene (reference sequence). V was cut by 1 base and J by 7 bases, with 10 bases left in between.

There are a few counts of this clone. The CDR3 nucleotides read TGTGCCAGCAGCACGACAGTGAACCCCTACAATGAGCAGTTCTTC. The encoded protein is CASSTTVNPYNEQFF. The chain uses TRBV7-2 and TRBJ2-1; TRBD1 is a possible D gene (5 bases). V was pared by 5 bases and J by 2 bases, with 13 bases between. The V gene's germline CDR1 is SGHTA and CDR2 FQGNSA. The CDR3 totals 15 residues.